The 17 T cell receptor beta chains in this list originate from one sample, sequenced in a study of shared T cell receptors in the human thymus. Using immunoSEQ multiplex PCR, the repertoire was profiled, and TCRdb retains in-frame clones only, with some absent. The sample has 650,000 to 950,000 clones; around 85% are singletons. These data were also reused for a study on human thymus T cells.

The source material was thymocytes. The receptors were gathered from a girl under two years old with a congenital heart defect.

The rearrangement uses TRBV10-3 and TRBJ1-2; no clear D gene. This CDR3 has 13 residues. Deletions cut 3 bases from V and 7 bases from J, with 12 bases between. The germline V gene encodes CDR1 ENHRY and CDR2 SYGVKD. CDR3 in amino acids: CAISERFTGGYTF. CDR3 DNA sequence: TGTGCCATCAGTGAAAGGTTTACGGGTGGCTACACCTTC.

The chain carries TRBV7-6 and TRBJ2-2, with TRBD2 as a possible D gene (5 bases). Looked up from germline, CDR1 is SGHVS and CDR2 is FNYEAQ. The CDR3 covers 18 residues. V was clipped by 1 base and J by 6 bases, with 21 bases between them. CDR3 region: CASSLVTPPLDGAGELFF. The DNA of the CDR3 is TGTGCCAGCAGCTTAGTTACCCCCCCGCTGGACGGGGCCGGGGAGCTGTTTTTT.

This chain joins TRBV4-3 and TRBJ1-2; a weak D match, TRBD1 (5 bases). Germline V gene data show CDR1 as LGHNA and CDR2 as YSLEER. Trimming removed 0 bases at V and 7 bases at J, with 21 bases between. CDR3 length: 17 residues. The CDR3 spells CASSQDRGVGGEGGYTF. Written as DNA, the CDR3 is TGCGCCAGCAGCCAAGATCGTGGGGTGGGAGGGGAGGGTGGCTACACCTTC.

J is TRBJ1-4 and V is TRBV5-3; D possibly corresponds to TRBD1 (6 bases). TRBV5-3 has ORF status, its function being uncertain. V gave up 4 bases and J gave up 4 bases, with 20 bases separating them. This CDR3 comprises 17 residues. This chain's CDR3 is CARSPGQPQGLNEKLFF. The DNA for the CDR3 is TGTGCCAGAAGCCCCGGACAACCCCAGGGGCTTAATGAAAAACTGTTTTTT.

For the CDR3, the DNA is TGCGCCAGCAGCTCCCGGGACAGGGGGTCTGGAAACACCATATATTTT. Translated: CASSSRDRGSGNTIYF. The chain uses TRBV5-1 and TRBJ1-3; 11 nucleotides align to TRBD1. V shed 3 bases and J 1 base; nucleotides not matched to a gene: 3. This CDR3 comprises 16 residues. Germline V gene sequence: CDR1 SGHRS, CDR2 YFSETQ. Looking up the rest from reference TRBV5-1 and TRBJ1-3 gives the full variable domain: KAGVTQTPRYLIKTRGQQVTLSCSPISGHRSVSWYQQTPGQGLQFLFEYFSETQRNKGNFPGRFSGRQFSNSRSEMNVSTLELGDSALYLCASSSRDRGSGNTIYFGEGSWLTVV.

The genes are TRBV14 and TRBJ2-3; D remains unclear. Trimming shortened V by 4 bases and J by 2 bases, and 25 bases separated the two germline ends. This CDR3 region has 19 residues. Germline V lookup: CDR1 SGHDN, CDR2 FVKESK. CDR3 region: CASSRTTSVPHLHTDTQYF. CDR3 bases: TGTGCCAGCAGCCGAACGACCAGCGTGCCTCATCTACACACAGATACGCAGTATTTT.

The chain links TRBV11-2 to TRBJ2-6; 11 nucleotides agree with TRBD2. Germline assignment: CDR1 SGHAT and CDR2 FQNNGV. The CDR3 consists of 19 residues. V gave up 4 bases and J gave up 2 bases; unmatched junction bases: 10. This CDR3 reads CASSSPRLAGSTGANVLTF. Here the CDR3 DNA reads TGTGCCAGCAGCTCTCCACGACTAGCGGGGTCCACTGGGGCCAACGTCCTGACTTTC.

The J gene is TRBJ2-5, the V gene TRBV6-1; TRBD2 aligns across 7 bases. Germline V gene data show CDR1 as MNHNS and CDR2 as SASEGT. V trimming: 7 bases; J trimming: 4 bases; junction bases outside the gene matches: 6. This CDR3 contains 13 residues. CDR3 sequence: CASKSGAGETQYF. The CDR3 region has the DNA TGTGCCAGCAAGAGCGGGGCGGGAGAGACCCAGTACTTC.

Here the CDR3 reads CASSPKVHEAFF. The CDR3 bases are TGTGCCAGCAGCCCTAAAGTCCATGAAGCTTTCTTT. The chain joins TRBV7-4 to TRBJ1-1; D is ambiguous. V was shortened by 5 bases and J by 7 bases, with 11 bases between the two germline ends. This CDR3 is 12 amino acids long. Germline-derived CDR1 and CDR2 are SGHVT and SQSDAQ.

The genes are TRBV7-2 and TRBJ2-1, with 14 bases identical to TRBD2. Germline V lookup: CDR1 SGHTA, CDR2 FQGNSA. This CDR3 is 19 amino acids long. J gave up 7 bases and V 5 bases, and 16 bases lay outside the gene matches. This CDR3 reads CASSASWTSGGMRENEQFF. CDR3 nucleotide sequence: TGTGCCAGCAGCGCCTCCTGGACTAGCGGGGGGATGAGGGAAAATGAGCAGTTCTTC. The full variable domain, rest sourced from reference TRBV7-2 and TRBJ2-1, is GAGVSQSPSNKVTEKGKDVELRCDPISGHTALYWYRQSLGQGLEFLIYFQGNSAPDKSGLPSDRFSAERTGGSVSTLTIQRTQQEDSAVYLCASSASWTSGGMRENEQFFGPGTRLTVL.

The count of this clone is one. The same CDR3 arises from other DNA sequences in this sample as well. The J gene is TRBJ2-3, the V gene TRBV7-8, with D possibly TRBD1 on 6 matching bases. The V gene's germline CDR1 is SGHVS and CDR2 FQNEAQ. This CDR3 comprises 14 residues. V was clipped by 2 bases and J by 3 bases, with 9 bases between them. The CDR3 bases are TGTGCCAGCAGCTTAAGGGGGTATACAGATACGCAGTATTTT. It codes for CASSLRGYTDTQYF. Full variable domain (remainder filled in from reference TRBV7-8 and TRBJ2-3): GAGVSQSPRYKVAKRGQDVALRCDPISGHVSLFWYQQALGQGPEFLTYFQNEAQLDKSGLPSDRFFAERPEGSVSTLKIQRTQQEDSAVYLCASSLRGYTDTQYFGPGTRLTVL.

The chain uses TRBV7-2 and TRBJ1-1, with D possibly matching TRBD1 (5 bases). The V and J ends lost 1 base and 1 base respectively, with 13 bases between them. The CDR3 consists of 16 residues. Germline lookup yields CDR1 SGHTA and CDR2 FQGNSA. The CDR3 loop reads CASSLEGPTANTEAFF. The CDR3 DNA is TGTGCCAGCAGCTTAGAGGGGCCGACAGCGAACACTGAAGCTTTCTTT.

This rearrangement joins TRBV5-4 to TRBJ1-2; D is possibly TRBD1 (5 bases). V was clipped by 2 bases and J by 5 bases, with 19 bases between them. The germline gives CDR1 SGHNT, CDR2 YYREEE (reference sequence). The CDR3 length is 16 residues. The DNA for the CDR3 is TGTGCCAGCAGCTTCTATACCCGGACAAAGGCATATGGCTACACCTTC. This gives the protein CASSFYTRTKAYGYTF.

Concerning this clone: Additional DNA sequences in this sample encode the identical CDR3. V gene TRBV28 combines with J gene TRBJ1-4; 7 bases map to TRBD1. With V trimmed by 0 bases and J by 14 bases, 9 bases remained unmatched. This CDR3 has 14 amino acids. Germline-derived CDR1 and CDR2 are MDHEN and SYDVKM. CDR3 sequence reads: CASSLWQGVGKLFF. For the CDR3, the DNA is TGTGCCAGCAGTTTATGGCAGGGGGTAGGAAAGCTGTTTTTT.

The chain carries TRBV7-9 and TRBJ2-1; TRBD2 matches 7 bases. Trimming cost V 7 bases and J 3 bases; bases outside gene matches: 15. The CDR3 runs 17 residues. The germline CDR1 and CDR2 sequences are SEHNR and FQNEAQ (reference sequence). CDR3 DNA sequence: TGTGCCAGCACCGGATATGGCGTAAGCGGGGACTACAATGAGCAGTTCTTC. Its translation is CASTGYGVSGDYNEQFF.

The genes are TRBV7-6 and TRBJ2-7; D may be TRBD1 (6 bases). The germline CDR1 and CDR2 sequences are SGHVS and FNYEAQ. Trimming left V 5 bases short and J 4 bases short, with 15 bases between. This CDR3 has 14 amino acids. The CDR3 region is CASSPYGGAYEQYF. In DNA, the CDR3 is TGTGCCAGCAGCCCCTATGGGGGCGCGTACGAGCAGTACTTC.

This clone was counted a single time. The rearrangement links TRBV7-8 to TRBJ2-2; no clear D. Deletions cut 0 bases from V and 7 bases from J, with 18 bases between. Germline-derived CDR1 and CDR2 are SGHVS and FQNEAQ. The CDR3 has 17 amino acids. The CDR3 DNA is TGTGCCAGCAGCTTAGCGTTCCCACTTGTCTCCGGCGGGGAGCTGTTTTTT. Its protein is CASSLAFPLVSGGELFF.